A single sample gave rise to the 20 T cell receptor beta chains below, sequenced in a study of identifying expanded T cells in peripheral blood. The data were produced by immunoSEQ multiplex PCR, yet TCRdb's version contains in-frame clones alone and is incomplete. This sample has 70,000 to 95,000 clones, with about 88% found just once. Sequencing used blood. Every receptor here comes from a person between 18 and 69 years old in good health.

The table lists this clone with a count of one. The rearrangement joins TRBV7-9 to TRBJ1-5; tentative D call: TRBD1 (6 bases). Germline V gene lookup returns CDR1 SEHNR and CDR2 FQNEAQ (reference sequence). The CDR3 sequence is 17 residues long. Trimming removed 0 bases from V and 5 bases from J, with 17 bases in between. CDR3 amino acids: CASSLATAGEIHQPQHF. The DNA of the CDR3 is TGTGCCAGCAGCTTAGCAACGGCAGGGGAAATTCATCAGCCCCAGCATTTT.

The V and J genes are TRBV6-1 and TRBJ2-7; 11 bases are a match to TRBD2. There are 16 residues in the CDR3. V was pared by 1 base and J by 5 bases, with 7 bases of the junction left unmatched. Germline lookup yields CDR1 MNHNS and CDR2 SASEGT. CDR3 nucleotides: TGTGCCAGCAGTGAAGTAGCGGGGGGGCAGGGCCACGAGCAGTACTTC. It specifies CASSEVAGGQGHEQYF.

The chain combines TRBV27 with TRBJ1-2, with a tentative D call TRBD1 (6 bases). With 4 bases removed from V and 2 bases from J, the gap between germline ends came to 14 bases. Germline V CDR1 and CDR2: MNHEY, SMNVEV (reference sequence). The CDR3 length is 15 residues. This CDR3 reads CASSSAGAANYGYTF. The CDR3 coding sequence is TGTGCCAGCAGTTCTGCAGGGGCGGCAAACTATGGCTACACCTTC.

This rearrangement joins TRBV9 to TRBJ1-3, with a tentative D call TRBD1 (5 bases). Between the trimmed V and J ends, which lost 0 bases and 0 bases, there was a span of 7 bases. The germline V gene has CDR1 SGDLS and CDR2 YYNGEE. The CDR3 consists of 15 residues. In DNA form, the CDR3 reads TGTGCCAGCAGCGTAGGACAGATCTCTGGAAACACCATATATTTT. It specifies CASSVGQISGNTIYF.

The chain combines TRBV25-1 with TRBJ2-1, with 12 nucleotides matching TRBD2. The CDR3 length is 15 residues. The junction had 1 base not matched to a gene; V was cut back by 4 bases and J by 3 bases. Per the germline V gene, CDR1 is MGHDK and CDR2 is SYGVNS. CDR3 sequence (DNA): TGTGCCAGCAGTGCGGGACTAGCGGGCTACAATGAGCAGTTCTTC. Translating it yields CASSAGLAGYNEQFF. Filled out from reference TRBV25-1 and TRBJ2-1, the complete variable domain reads EADIYQTPRYLVIGTGKKITLECSQTMGHDKMYWYQQDPGMELHLIHYSYGVNSTEKGDLSSESTVSRIRTEHFPLTLESARPSHTSQYLCASSAGLAGYNEQFFGPGTRLTVL.

J is TRBJ1-5 and V is TRBV29-1, with D unclear. The V end lost 4 bases, the J end lost 6 bases, and 13 bases lay between the germline ends. CDR1 and CDR2 (germline): SQVTM, ANQGSEA. The CDR3 length is 13 residues. CDR3 sequence reads: CSVVSDPAQPQHF. In DNA, the CDR3 is TGCAGCGTTGTCTCGGATCCGGCTCAGCCCCAGCATTTT. The full variable domain, with the rest looked up from reference TRBV29-1 and TRBJ1-5, is SAVISQKPSRDICQRGTSLTIQCQVDSQVTMMFWYRQQPGQSLTLIATANQGSEATYESGFVIDKFPISRPNLTFSTLTVSNMSPEDSSIYLCSVVSDPAQPQHFGDGTRLSIL.

The chain combines TRBV9 with TRBJ2-1; D is possibly TRBD2 (7 bases). Trimming pared 0 bases from V and 6 bases from J, leaving 16 bases between. CDR1 is SGDLS, CDR2 YYNGEE, per germline. CDR3 length equals 16 residues. CDR3 region: CASSVGGGAKSNEQFF. The CDR3 DNA sequence: TGTGCCAGCAGCGTAGGTGGGGGGGCCAAGAGCAATGAGCAGTTCTTC.

The chain is built from TRBV19 and TRBJ1-1; D ambiguous. V was shortened by 0 bases and J by 2 bases, with 10 bases between the two germline ends. CDR1 is LNHDA and CDR2 is SQIVND in the germline V gene (reference sequence). The CDR3 sequence is 15 residues long. CDR3 amino acids: CASSIERGRNTEAFF. CDR3 bases: TGTGCCAGTAGTATAGAAAGAGGGCGAAACACTGAAGCTTTCTTT.

This chain's CDR3 is CASSLGLAGVIETQYF. CDR3 nucleotides: TGTGCCAGCAGCCTCGGACTAGCGGGGGTAATTGAGACCCAGTACTTC. The chain links TRBV27 to TRBJ2-5, with 13 bases aligning to TRBD2. Germline CDR1 MNHEY, CDR2 SMNVEV (reference sequence). Trimming at V came to 6 bases and at J to 5 bases, leaving 9 bases not matched to a gene. CDR3 length: 16 residues.

The chain is built from TRBV7-9 and TRBJ2-1; 8 bases are shared with TRBD1. Per germline, CDR1 SEHNR and CDR2 FQNEAQ (reference sequence). The CDR3 is 13 residues long. With 5 bases clipped from V and 7 bases from J, the junction kept 4 bases outside the gene matches. The CDR3 DNA reads as TGTGCCAGCAGCACCCGACAGGGGAATGAGCAGTTCTTC. It translates to CASSTRQGNEQFF.

This sequence joins TRBV6-1 and TRBJ1-3, with D unclear. Germline loops: CDR1 MNHNS, CDR2 SASEGT. The CDR3 covers 12 residues. With 8 bases removed from V and 0 bases from J, the gap between germline ends came to 5 bases. This CDR3 reads CASLLSGNTIYF. CDR3 DNA: TGTGCCAGCCTGCTCTCTGGAAACACCATATATTTT.

The J gene is TRBJ1-6, the V gene TRBV2, with D uncertain. This CDR3 comprises 14 residues. V lost 4 bases and J lost 6, with 10 bases in between. Germline V CDR1 and CDR2: SNHLY, FYNNEI. This CDR3 is CASSVQSSNSPLHF. The CDR3 DNA sequence: TGTGCCAGCAGTGTACAGAGCAGTAATTCACCCCTCCACTTT. The entire variable domain, with the rest obtained from reference TRBV2 and TRBJ1-6, is as follows: EPEVTQTPSHQVTQMGQEVILRCVPISNHLYFYWYRQILGQKVEFLVSFYNNEISEKSEIFDDQFSVERPDGSNFTLKIRSTKLEDSAMYFCASSVQSSNSPLHFGNGTRLTVT.

The chain combines TRBV5-4 with TRBJ2-3; D is unclear. Trimming pared 0 bases from V and 3 bases from J, leaving 11 bases between. CDR3 length: 15 amino acids. Per the germline V gene, CDR1 is SGHNT and CDR2 is YYREEE (reference sequence). In DNA form, the CDR3 reads TGTGCCAGCAGCTTGGGCCCTACCGGAACAGATACGCAGTATTTT. Translated: CASSLGPTGTDTQYF.

This clone was recorded a few times. This chain uses TRBV5-4 with TRBJ1-6; no definite D call. V was pared by 2 bases and J by 7 bases, with 4 bases between. The V gene's germline CDR1 is SGHNT and CDR2 YYREEE (reference sequence). The CDR3 spans 12 residues. CDR3 amino acids: CASSFYNSPLHF. CDR3 coding DNA: TGTGCCAGCAGCTTCTACAATTCACCCCTCCACTTT.

This clone was detected only once. The chain's CDR3 is CASSLATSNEQFF. The CDR3 nucleotides read TGCGCCAGCAGCTTAGCGACTTCCAATGAGCAGTTCTTC. The genes are TRBV5-1 and TRBJ2-1; D not certain. The V gene lost 2 bases and the J gene lost 6 bases, with 9 bases spanning the gap. Looked up from germline, CDR1 is SGHRS and CDR2 is YFSETQ. There are 13 residues in the CDR3. The full variable domain, its missing parts supplied by reference TRBV5-1 and TRBJ2-1, is KAGVTQTPRYLIKTRGQQVTLSCSPISGHRSVSWYQQTPGQGLQFLFEYFSETQRNKGNFPGRFSGRQFSNSRSEMNVSTLELGDSALYLCASSLATSNEQFFGPGTRLTVL.

This sequence joins TRBV7-2 and TRBJ2-7; 7 bases are a match to TRBD2. The CDR3 is 15 amino acids. With 3 bases clipped from V and 5 bases from J, the junction kept 10 bases outside the gene matches. In germline, CDR1 is SGHTA, CDR2 FQGNSA. CDR3 region: CASSLGGKGRDEQYF. DNA for the CDR3: TGTGCCAGCAGCTTGGGCGGAAAAGGGAGGGACGAGCAGTACTTC.

This rearrangement joins TRBV15 to TRBJ1-5; 12 bases align to TRBD1. V lost 3 bases, J lost 7 bases, and 7 bases stayed unmatched. The CDR3 length is 16 residues. The germline V gene has CDR1 LNHNV and CDR2 YYDKDF (reference sequence). The CDR3 sequence: CATSSMGQGARQPQHF. DNA of the CDR3: TGTGCCACCAGCAGTATGGGACAGGGGGCGAGACAGCCCCAGCATTTT. Full variable domain (outside the CDR3, taken from reference TRBV15 and TRBJ1-5): DAMVIQNPRYQVTQFGKPVTLSCSQTLNHNVMYWYQQKSSQAPKLLFHYYDKDFNNEADTPDNFQSRRPNTSFCFLDIRSPGLGDTAMYLCATSSMGQGARQPQHFGDGTRLSIL.

The gene calls are TRBV6-6 and TRBJ1-5, with no clear D. Germline V gene sequence: CDR1 MNHNY, CDR2 SVGAGI (reference sequence). The V end was cut by 0 bases, the J end by 0 bases, with 3 bases between. CDR3 length: 14 amino acids. The CDR3: CASSYSHSNQPQHF. CDR3 in DNA: TGTGCCAGCAGTTACTCGCATAGCAATCAGCCCCAGCATTTT.

The chain combines TRBV4-1 with TRBJ1-2; D gene unclear. V lost 0 bases, J lost 5 bases, and 19 bases lay in between. CDR1 MGHRA and CDR2 YSYEKL come from the germline V gene. The CDR3 covers 17 residues. The CDR3 region has the DNA TGCGCCAGCAGCCAAGATACCGGCTCCTCCAACTCTTATGGCTACACCTTC. It encodes CASSQDTGSSNSYGYTF.

The chain couples TRBV5-1 to TRBJ2-3, with D perhaps given as TRBD1 or TRBD2 (5 bases each). Germline V gene lookup returns CDR1 SGHRS and CDR2 YFSETQ. CDR3 length equals 15 residues. V was pared by 7 bases and J by 3 bases, with 18 bases between. The CDR3 is CASGPTGTWTDTQYF. Here the CDR3 DNA reads TGCGCCAGCGGCCCAACCGGGACGTGGACAGATACGCAGTATTTT.